These T cell receptor beta chains were read from a single sample in a study of blood T cell repertoires in COVID-19. Sequenced by immunoSEQ multiplex PCR; TCRdb stores in-frame clones only, minus some. In the table there are 85,000 to 110,000 clones, approximately 87% of which are singletons. Material: peripheral blood. The source of these receptors is a human donor in a cohort sampled during active or convalescent COVID-19. CDR3s include the opening cysteine and the closing phenylalanine or tryptophan. The D gene is left open where the match is weak. Only some rows state a clone size, as once, few, many or a class for expanded clones.

clone size: .
J gene: TRBJ1-5
D gene: .
V gene: TRBV30
CDR3 protein: CAWSVLSNQPQHF
CDR3 DNA: TGTGCCTGGAGTGTACTCAGCAATCAGCCCCAGCATTTT

clone size: .
J gene: TRBJ1-1
D gene: .
V gene: TRBV3-1/TRBV3-2
CDR3 protein: CASSQRIRGANTEAFF
CDR3 DNA: TGTGCCAGCAGCCAAAGGATCCGGGGGGCGAACACTGAAGCTTTCTTT

clone size: .
J gene: TRBJ2-7
D gene: TRBD1
V gene: TRBV5-1
CDR3 protein: CASSLSGTGTYEQYF
CDR3 DNA: TGCGCCAGCAGCTTATCCGGGACAGGGACCTACGAGCAGTACTTC

clone size: few
J gene: TRBJ2-7
D gene: TRBD1
V gene: TRBV19
CDR3 protein: CASSPYGQGQEAYEQYF
CDR3 DNA: TGTGCCAGTAGTCCATATGGGCAGGGACAGGAAGCCTACGAGCAGTACTTC

clone size: .
J gene: TRBJ2-7
D gene: .
V gene: TRBV5-1
CDR3 protein: CASSMVPGVGGEQYF
CDR3 DNA: TGCGCCAGCAGCATGGTCCCAGGGGTCGGAGGCGAGCAGTACTTC

clone size: .
J gene: TRBJ2-2
D gene: .
V gene: TRBV3-1/TRBV3-2
CDR3 protein: CASSPQRGSNTGELFF
CDR3 DNA: TGTGCCAGCAGCCCGCAACGGGGATCGAACACCGGGGAGCTGTTTTTT

clone size: .
J gene: TRBJ2-7
D gene: .
V gene: TRBV5-4
CDR3 protein: CASSKQGNNPYEQYF
CDR3 DNA: TGTGCCAGCAGCAAGCAGGGTAACAATCCCTACGAGCAGTACTTC

clone size: .
J gene: TRBJ2-1
D gene: TRBD2
V gene: TRBV7-3
CDR3 protein: CASSPRTSGSYNEQFF
CDR3 DNA: TGTGCCAGCAGCCCAAGGACTAGTGGGTCCTACAATGAGCAGTTCTTC

clone size: few
J gene: TRBJ2-7
D gene: .
V gene: TRBV6-5
CDR3 protein: CASSREGTYEQYF
CDR3 DNA: TGTGCCAGCAGCAGGGAAGGAACCTACGAGCAGTACTTC

clone size: .
J gene: TRBJ2-7
D gene: .
V gene: TRBV19
CDR3 protein: CASSITATYEQYF
CDR3 DNA: TGTGCCAGTAGTATTACTGCGACCTACGAGCAGTACTTC

clone size: .
J gene: TRBJ2-5
D gene: .
V gene: TRBV5-1
CDR3 protein: CASSFTAGSETQYF
CDR3 DNA: TGCGCCAGCAGCTTTACGGCGGGGAGCGAGACCCAGTACTTC

clone size: .
J gene: TRBJ2-3
D gene: .
V gene: TRBV5-6
CDR3 protein: CASSLTGTLRTDTQYF
CDR3 DNA: TGTGCCAGCAGCTTAACCGGGACACTTAGGACAGATACGCAGTATTTT

clone size: .
J gene: TRBJ1-2
D gene: .
V gene: TRBV7-9
CDR3 protein: CASSPGHANYGYTF
CDR3 DNA: TGTGCCAGCAGCCCGGGACATGCTAACTATGGCTACACCTTC

clone size: .
J gene: TRBJ1-4
D gene: TRBD1
V gene: TRBV5-4
CDR3 protein: CASSSTGQKEEKLFF
CDR3 DNA: TGTGCCAGCAGCTCAACGGGACAGAAGGAGGAAAAACTGTTTTTT

clone size: .
J gene: TRBJ1-2
D gene: .
V gene: TRBV6-2/TRBV6-3
CDR3 protein: CASSYGQITNYGYTF
CDR3 DNA: TGTGCCAGCAGTTACGGACAGATTACTAACTATGGCTACACCTTC

clone size: once
J gene: TRBJ2-5
D gene: .
V gene: TRBV7-3
CDR3 protein: CASSLGSGDETQYF
CDR3 DNA: TGTGCCAGCAGCTTAGGGAGCGGAGATGAGACCCAGTACTTC

clone size: .
J gene: TRBJ1-3
D gene: .
V gene: TRBV10-3
CDR3 protein: CATGTGPGNTIYF
CDR3 DNA: TGTGCCACCGGGACTGGTCCTGGAAACACCATATATTTT

clone size: .
J gene: TRBJ1-2
D gene: TRBD1
V gene: TRBV15
CDR3 protein: CATSGVQGAVGYTF
CDR3 DNA: TGTGCCACCAGCGGTGTACAGGGGGCGGTAGGCTACACCTTC

clone size: .
J gene: TRBJ1-5
D gene: .
V gene: TRBV2
CDR3 protein: CASSETASFGQPQHF
CDR3 DNA: TGTGCCAGCAGTGAGACAGCTAGTTTCGGTCAGCCCCAGCATTTT

clone size: few
J gene: TRBJ1-3
D gene: TRBD1
V gene: TRBV5-1
CDR3 protein: CASSTTPAGGEGNTIYF
CDR3 DNA: TGCGCCAGCAGCACGACGCCGGCAGGGGGCGAAGGAAACACCATATATTTT

clone size: few
J gene: TRBJ1-1
D gene: .
V gene: TRBV6-5
CDR3 protein: CASSNRADTEAFF
CDR3 DNA: TGTGCCAGCAGTAACAGGGCCGACACTGAAGCTTTCTTT

clone size: .
J gene: TRBJ1-1
D gene: TRBD1
V gene: TRBV11-3
CDR3 protein: CASSAGTGGGIGTTEAFF
CDR3 DNA: TGTGCCAGCAGCGCCGGGACAGGGGGAGGAATAGGAACAACTGAAGCTTTCTTT

clone size: .
J gene: TRBJ2-3
D gene: .
V gene: TRBV6-2/TRBV6-3
CDR3 protein: CASSFLQGFGITDTQYF
CDR3 DNA: TGTGCCAGCAGTTTCCTCCAGGGTTTCGGAATAACAGATACGCAGTATTTT

clone size: .
J gene: TRBJ2-3
D gene: .
V gene: TRBV18
CDR3 protein: CASSPGLATDTQYF
CDR3 DNA: TGTGCCAGCTCACCAGGCCTAGCGACAGATACGCAGTATTTT

clone size: .
J gene: TRBJ1-5
D gene: .
V gene: TRBV6-5
CDR3 protein: CASSYSGSNQPQHF
CDR3 DNA: TGTGCCAGCAGTTACTCTGGCAGTAATCAGCCCCAGCATTTT

clone size: many
J gene: TRBJ2-3
D gene: TRBD2
V gene: TRBV6-6
CDR3 protein: CASERLAGSDTQYF
CDR3 DNA: TGTGCCAGCGAGAGACTAGCGGGGTCGGATACGCAGTATTTT

clone size: .
J gene: TRBJ2-3
D gene: .
V gene: TRBV11-3
CDR3 protein: CASSLRTSTDTQYF
CDR3 DNA: TGTGCCAGCAGCTTGAGGACTAGCACAGATACGCAGTATTTT

clone size: .
J gene: TRBJ1-4
D gene: TRBD1
V gene: TRBV5-1
CDR3 protein: CASSFTGTGGEKLFF
CDR3 DNA: TGCGCCAGCAGCTTTACCGGGACAGGAGGTGAAAAACTGTTTTTT

clone size: .
J gene: TRBJ2-2
D gene: .
V gene: TRBV7-9
CDR3 protein: CASSLSRGLTTGELFF
CDR3 DNA: TGTGCCAGCAGCTTATCAAGGGGCTTAACCACCGGGGAGCTGTTTTTT

clone size: .
J gene: TRBJ1-6
D gene: TRBD1
V gene: TRBV4-3
CDR3 protein: CASSQAGGSYNSPLHF
CDR3 DNA: TGCGCCAGCAGCCAGGCAGGGGGCTCCTATAATTCACCCCTCCACTTT

clone size: .
J gene: TRBJ2-2
D gene: TRBD2
V gene: TRBV10-2
CDR3 protein: CASSAVPSGGPGELFF
CDR3 DNA: TGCGCCAGCAGTGCCGTTCCTAGCGGGGGGCCCGGGGAGCTGTTTTTT

clone size: few
J gene: TRBJ2-1
D gene: TRBD2
V gene: TRBV11-2
CDR3 protein: CASSLATGLAGNEQFF
CDR3 DNA: TGTGCCAGCAGCTTAGCAACGGGACTAGCGGGCAATGAGCAGTTCTTC

clone size: .
J gene: TRBJ2-7
D gene: TRBD1
V gene: TRBV5-1
CDR3 protein: CASSPPGQGIHEQYF
CDR3 DNA: TGCGCCAGCAGCCCGCCGGGACAGGGTATCCACGAGCAGTACTTC

clone size: .
J gene: TRBJ1-5
D gene: TRBD1
V gene: TRBV5-1
CDR3 protein: CASSLDGTGGYQPQHF
CDR3 DNA: TGCGCCAGCAGCTTGGATGGGACAGGCGGTTATCAGCCCCAGCATTTT

clone size: .
J gene: TRBJ2-1
D gene: .
V gene: TRBV11-2
CDR3 protein: CASSLEGRVRNEQFF
CDR3 DNA: TGTGCCAGCAGCTTAGAGGGCAGGGTAAGAAATGAGCAGTTCTTC

clone size: .
J gene: TRBJ2-3
D gene: TRBD1
V gene: TRBV4-1
CDR3 protein: CASSHQDREDTQYF
CDR3 DNA: TGCGCCAGCAGCCATCAAGACAGGGAGGATACGCAGTATTTT

clone size: few
J gene: TRBJ2-3
D gene: TRBD2
V gene: TRBV7-9
CDR3 protein: CASSASGGFSVREYF
CDR3 DNA: TGTGCCAGCAGCGCTAGCGGGGGGTTTTCCGTACGGGAGTATTTT

clone size: .
J gene: TRBJ1-3
D gene: .
V gene: TRBV6-5
CDR3 protein: CASSLTRQARNTIYF
CDR3 DNA: TGTGCCAGCAGTTTAACAAGACAGGCCCGAAACACCATATATTTT

clone size: once
J gene: TRBJ1-4
D gene: TRBD1
V gene: TRBV15
CDR3 protein: CATSRDIQGGREKLFF
CDR3 DNA: TGTGCCACCAGCAGAGATATACAGGGGGGACGGGAAAAACTGTTTTTT

clone size: .
J gene: TRBJ2-1
D gene: .
V gene: TRBV4-2
CDR3 protein: CASSQDFSRALEQFF
CDR3 DNA: TGTGCCAGCAGCCAAGATTTTTCGAGAGCTTTAGAGCAGTTCTTC

clone size: .
J gene: TRBJ2-5
D gene: .
V gene: TRBV24-1
CDR3 protein: CATSDGWGERETQYF
CDR3 DNA: TGTGCCACCAGTGATGGGTGGGGGGAGAGAGAGACCCAGTACTTC

clone size: .
J gene: TRBJ2-2
D gene: TRBD1
V gene: TRBV12-5
CDR3 protein: CASGRPWTGNTGELFF
CDR3 DNA: TGTGCTAGTGGCCGTCCGTGGACAGGGAACACCGGGGAGCTGTTTTTT

clone size: .
J gene: TRBJ2-2
D gene: TRBD1
V gene: TRBV10-3
CDR3 protein: CAISRDSNTGELFF
CDR3 DNA: TGTGCCATCAGTAGGGACAGCAACACCGGGGAGCTGTTTTTT

clone size: .
J gene: TRBJ1-4
D gene: .
V gene: TRBV28
CDR3 protein: CASGGITNEKLFF
CDR3 DNA: TGTGCCAGCGGGGGGATCACTAATGAAAAACTGTTTTTT

clone size: .
J gene: TRBJ2-5
D gene: TRBD2
V gene: TRBV14
CDR3 protein: CASSQNPGGEETQYF
CDR3 DNA: TGTGCCAGCAGCCAAAATCCCGGGGGGGAAGAGACCCAGTACTTC

clone size: once
J gene: TRBJ1-2
D gene: TRBD1
V gene: TRBV30
CDR3 protein: CAWNLDRVDGYTF
CDR3 DNA: TGTGCCTGGAATCTAGACAGGGTGGATGGCTACACCTTC

clone size: .
J gene: TRBJ1-4
D gene: TRBD1
V gene: TRBV6-5
CDR3 protein: CASRDRVNEKLFF
CDR3 DNA: TGTGCCAGCCGGGACAGGGTTAATGAAAAACTGTTTTTT

clone size: .
J gene: TRBJ2-1
D gene: .
V gene: TRBV21-1
CDR3 protein: CASSKFTIVSRNNEQFF
CDR3 DNA: TGTGCCAGCAGCAAATTTACTATAGTCAGTCGCAACAATGAGCAGTTCTTC

clone size: .
J gene: TRBJ1-1
D gene: .
V gene: TRBV4-3
CDR3 protein: CASSQEYGGGTEAFF
CDR3 DNA: TGCGCCAGCAGCCAAGAGTACGGGGGGGGGACTGAAGCTTTCTTT

clone size: .
J gene: TRBJ2-1
D gene: TRBD2
V gene: TRBV11-2
CDR3 protein: CASSSGLALPIGEQFF
CDR3 DNA: TGTGCCAGCAGCTCCGGACTAGCCCTCCCTATAGGGGAGCAGTTCTTC